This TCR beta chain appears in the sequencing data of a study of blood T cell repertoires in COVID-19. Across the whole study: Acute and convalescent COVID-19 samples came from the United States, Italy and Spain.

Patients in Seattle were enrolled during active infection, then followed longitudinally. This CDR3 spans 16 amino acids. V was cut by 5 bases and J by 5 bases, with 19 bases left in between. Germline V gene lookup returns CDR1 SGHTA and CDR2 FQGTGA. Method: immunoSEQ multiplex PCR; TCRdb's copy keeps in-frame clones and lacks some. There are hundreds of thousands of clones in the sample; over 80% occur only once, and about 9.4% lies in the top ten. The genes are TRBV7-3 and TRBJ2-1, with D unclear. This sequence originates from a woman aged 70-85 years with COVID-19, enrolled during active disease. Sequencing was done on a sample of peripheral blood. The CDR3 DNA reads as TGTGCCAGCAGCCTCGTTGGGCGAGTGAATGACAATGAGCAGTTCTTC. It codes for CASSLVGRVNDNEQFF.